The sequence of this T cell receptor beta chain was determined in a study of shared clonotypes between healthy human individuals. Germline CDR1 is GTSNPN and CDR2 is SVGIG (reference sequence). J was trimmed by 9 bases and V by 0 bases; bases with no gene match: 9. The CDR3 spans 15 residues. Generated by immunoSEQ multiplex PCR, the TCRdb table keeps only in-frame clones and is missing some. The table lists around 2,000,000 clones, approximately 95% of them singletons, with 0.9% to 1.4% in the top ten. Positive CCR7 selection of CD45RO-negative cells yielded the naive CD8 cells, and terminally differentiated effector memory CD45RA+ cells were excluded.

The source of this sequence is a man aged 18 to 35 in good health. The specimen was naive CD8+ T cells sorted from blood. The chain uses TRBV30 and TRBJ2-1, with TRBD2 matching 9 bases. The CDR3 DNA reads TGTGCCTGGAGTGTCGGGGCGGGAGGGCAGTTTGAGCAGTTCTTC. Its translation is CAWSVGAGGQFEQFF.